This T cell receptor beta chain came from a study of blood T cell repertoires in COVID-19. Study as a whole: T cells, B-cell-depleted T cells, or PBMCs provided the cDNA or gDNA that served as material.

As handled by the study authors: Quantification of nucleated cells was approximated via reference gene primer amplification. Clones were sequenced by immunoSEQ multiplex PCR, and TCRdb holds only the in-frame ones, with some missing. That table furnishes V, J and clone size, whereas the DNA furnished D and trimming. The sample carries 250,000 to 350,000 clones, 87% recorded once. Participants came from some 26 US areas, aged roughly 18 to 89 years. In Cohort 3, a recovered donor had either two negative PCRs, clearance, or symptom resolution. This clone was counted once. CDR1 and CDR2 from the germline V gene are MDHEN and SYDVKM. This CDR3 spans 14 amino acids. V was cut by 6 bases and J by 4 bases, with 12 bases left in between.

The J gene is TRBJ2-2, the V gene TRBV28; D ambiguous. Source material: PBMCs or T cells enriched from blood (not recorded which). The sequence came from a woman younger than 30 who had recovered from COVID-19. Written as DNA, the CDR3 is TGTGCCAGCAGGCCTGACTCGGTCACCGGGGAGCTGTTTTTT. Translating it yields CASRPDSVTGELFF.